This T cell receptor (beta chain) was retrieved from a study of regulatory T cells in long-lasting Graves disease. Time point in this sample: newly diagnosed GD, antithyroid drugs for less than 3 months. Following extraction of RNA from PBMCs, that RNA was used to make the TCR library. This clonotype was seen at least ten times. Trimming took 8 bases from V and 9 from J, leaving 25 bases between them. The CDR3 has 15 residues. HTBI primers from iRepertoire and Arm-PCR of CDR3 regions yielded the TCR beta libraries. From the multiplex PCR reads, TCRdb called clonotypes with MiXCR, one entry per CDR3 protein. The data hold over 300,000 distinct CDR3 sequences, with less than 20% observed a single time.

The rearrangement links TRBV12-3 or TRBV12-4 to TRBJ1-2; tentative D call: TRBD1 (5 bases). The sequenced sample was peripheral blood mononuclear cells (PBMCs), obtained at new diagnosis, from a patient treated with antithyroid drugs. This sequence originates from a female donor with Graves disease. The CDR3 sequence is CASRLDGQYAASYTF. The CDR3 coding sequence is TGTGCCAGCCGACTCGACGGACAATACGCTGCGAGCTACACCTTC.